The 8 T cell receptor beta chains listed next were all sequenced from one sample in a study of blood T cells in healthy people across ages. The use of a sample-barcoded 5' primer and a J-beta primer mix characterized a second PCR of roughly 6 to 12 cycles. Each CDR3 protein gets one entry after TCRdb re-called the 5' RACE reads with MiXCR. The data hold about 800,000 distinct CDR3 sequences, with more than 20% observed a single time. Separately, the same data were catalogued under a study of T cells of mothers and their children.

Sample: blood. The receptors come from a boy aged 10-17 years in good health.

This clonotype was detected only a few times. V gene TRBV10-3 combines with J gene TRBJ2-5; TRBD2 agrees at 14 bases. The DNA end is a closer match to TRBJ2-7, so the J assignment may be wrong. Germline values: CDR1 ENHRY, CDR2 SYGVKD. The CDR3 extends over 16 amino acids. The CDR3 bases are TGTGCCATCAGTGGCCCAGGACTAGCGGGGGGCCACGAGCAGTACTTC. As protein: CAISGPGLAGGHEQYF.

This clonotype was seen more than once but under ten times. The chain couples TRBV2 to TRBJ1-5; 8 bases agree with TRBD1. Germline-derived CDR1 and CDR2 are SNHLY and FYNNEI. V gave up 5 bases and J gave up 2 bases; unmatched junction bases: 8. This CDR3 has 16 residues. The CDR3 nucleotides read TGTGCCAGCAGTACCCGACAGGGGCAACGCAATCAGCCCCAGCATTTT. It codes for CASSTRQGQRNQPQHF.

This clonotype was seen a few times. The V gene is TRBV13, the J gene TRBJ1-5; D not resolved. Per germline, CDR1 PRHDT and CDR2 FYEKMQ (reference sequence). V was trimmed by 5 bases and J by 0 bases, leaving 8 bases between them. This CDR3 region has 14 residues. This chain's CDR3 is CASSDGDSNQPQHF. In DNA form, the CDR3 reads TGTGCCAGCAGCGATGGAGATAGCAATCAGCCCCAGCATTTT.

This chain links TRBV29-1 with TRBJ2-5; 10 bases match TRBD2. The J call may be incorrect, as the DNA end agrees better with TRBJ2-7. Germline CDR1 is SQVTM and CDR2 is ANQGSEA. CDR3 length: 14 residues. Here the CDR3 reads CSAVLAGVSYEQYF. Here the CDR3 DNA reads TGCAGCGCCGTCCTAGCGGGGGTCTCCTACGAGCAGTACTTC.

This clonotype was counted only a few times. The rearrangement links TRBV9 to TRBJ1-6; 9 bases are shared with TRBD1. This CDR3 region has 18 residues. The V gene end was trimmed by 4 bases and the J gene end by 1 base; junction bases not matched to a gene: 9. Germline lookup yields CDR1 SGDLS and CDR2 YYNGEE. The CDR3 spells CASSRNRGQSSYNSPLHF. The CDR3 DNA follows: TGTGCCAGCAGCCGAAACAGGGGGCAATCTTCCTATAATTCACCCCTCCACTTT.

The V gene is TRBV7-2, the J gene TRBJ2-7, with 9 bases identical to TRBD2. Germline assignment: CDR1 SGHTA and CDR2 FQGNSA. The length of the CDR3 is 16 residues. Trimming removed 5 bases from V and 3 bases from J; junction bases left unmatched: 11. The CDR3 nucleotides read TGTGCCAGCAGCCCGGAGGGTCTAGCGGGGATCTACGAGCAGTACTTC. This translates into CASSPEGLAGIYEQYF.

This clonotype has just a few counts. The chain employs TRBV7-2 and TRBJ2-4; D gene ambiguous. The ends were cut back, 2 bases at V and 3 bases at J, with 11 bases in the middle. The length of the CDR3 is 15 residues. CDR1 is SGHTA and CDR2 is FQGNSA in the germline V gene. This CDR3 is CASSLSGSNKNIQYF. The CDR3 DNA is TGTGCCAGCAGCTTATCTGGGTCCAACAAAAACATTCAGTACTTC.

The V call is TRBV6-5, the J call TRBJ2-4; 10 positions match TRBD1. Germline CDR1 is MNHEY and CDR2 is SVGAGI. V trimming: 2 bases; J trimming: 7 bases; junction bases outside the gene matches: 5. The CDR3 contains 15 residues. The CDR3 sequence: CASSYIRTGGNIQYF. In DNA, the CDR3 is TGTGCCAGCAGTTACATCAGGACAGGGGGGAACATTCAGTACTTC.